This TCR beta chain derives from a study of T cell repertoires in cytomegalovirus infection. Study results and limitations: CMV carriers having the relevant HLA were flagged by cumulative public TCR beta family frequency.

Turning to this clonotype: Antigen unknown.

Using its own MiXCR run on the reads, TCRdb lists one record per CDR3 protein. The table shows 450,000 to 650,000 distinct CDR3 sequences, with roughly 29% occurring only once. The sequencing sample was made of PBMCs. The clonotype comes from a human donor in good health (CMV status not recorded). Some clones in this sample may be carry-over from other donors' samples.

DNA of the CDR3: TGTGCCAGCAGCGATACTAGCGGAGGTCCGGATACGCAGTATTTT. The encoded protein is CASSDTSGGPDTQYF. V is TRBV6-2 or TRBV6-3 and J is TRBJ2-3, with 8 bases fitting TRBD2. J gave up 6 bases and V 6 bases, and 11 bases lay outside the gene matches. This CDR3 spans 15 amino acids. Germline V gene data show CDR1 as MNHEY and CDR2 as SVGEGT.